This record concerns one TCR beta chain sequence. Germline assignment: CDR1 MRHNA and CDR2 SNTAGT. CDR3 length: 14 amino acids. The trim removed 4 bases at V and 9 bases at J, leaving 8 bases unmatched. These data are taken from a study of monozygotic twins with cystic fibrosis. Profiled with immunoSEQ multiplex PCR; TCRdb holds only in-frame clones, not every one. The profile shows some 32,000 clones, roughly 90% of them singletons. The specimen sequenced was blood. V usage is TRBV6-4 and J usage is TRBJ2-1; 8 nucleotides match TRBD2. This sequence was found in a girl aged 2 to 9 with cystic fibrosis. CDR3 protein: CASSVGRAIGEQFF. The DNA of the CDR3 is TGTGCCAGCAGTGTCGGGAGGGCCATTGGTGAGCAGTTCTTC.